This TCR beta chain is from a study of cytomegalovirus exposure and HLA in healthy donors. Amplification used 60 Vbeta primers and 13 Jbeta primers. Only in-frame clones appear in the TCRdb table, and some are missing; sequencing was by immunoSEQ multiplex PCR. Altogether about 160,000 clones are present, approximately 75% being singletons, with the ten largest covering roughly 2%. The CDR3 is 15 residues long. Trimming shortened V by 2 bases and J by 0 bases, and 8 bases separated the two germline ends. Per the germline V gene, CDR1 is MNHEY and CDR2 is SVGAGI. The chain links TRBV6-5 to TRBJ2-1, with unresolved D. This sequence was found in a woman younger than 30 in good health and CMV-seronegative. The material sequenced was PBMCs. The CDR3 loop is CASSYQTYSYNEQFF. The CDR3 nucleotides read TGTGCCAGCAGTTACCAGACTTACTCCTACAATGAGCAGTTCTTC.